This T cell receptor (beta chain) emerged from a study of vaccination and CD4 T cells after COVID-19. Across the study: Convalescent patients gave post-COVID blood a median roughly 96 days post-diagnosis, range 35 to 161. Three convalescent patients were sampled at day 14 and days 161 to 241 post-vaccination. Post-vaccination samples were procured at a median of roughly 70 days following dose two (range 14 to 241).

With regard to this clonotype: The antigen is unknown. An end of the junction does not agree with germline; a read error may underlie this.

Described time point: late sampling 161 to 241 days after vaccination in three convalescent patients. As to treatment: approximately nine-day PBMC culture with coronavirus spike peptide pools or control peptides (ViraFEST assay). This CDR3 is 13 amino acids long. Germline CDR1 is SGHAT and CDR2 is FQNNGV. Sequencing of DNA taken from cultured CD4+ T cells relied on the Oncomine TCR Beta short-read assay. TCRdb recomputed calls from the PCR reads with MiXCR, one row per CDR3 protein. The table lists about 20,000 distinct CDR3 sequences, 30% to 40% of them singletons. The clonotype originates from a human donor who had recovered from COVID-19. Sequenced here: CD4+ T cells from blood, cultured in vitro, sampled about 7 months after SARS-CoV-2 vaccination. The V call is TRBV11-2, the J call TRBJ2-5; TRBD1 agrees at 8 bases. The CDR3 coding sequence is TGTGCCGGCAGCTCCACAGGGGGAGAGACCCAGTACTTC. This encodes CAGSSTGGETQYF.